Described below is a single T cell receptor beta chain sequence and its context. Original data processing: Using reference gene primer amplification, nucleated cell counts were estimated. Produced via immunoSEQ multiplex PCR; TCRdb's table is partial and in-frame only. The D gene and trimming were derived from the DNA, and the V and J assignments and clone size from that table. The sample lists 150,000 to 200,000 clones; roughly 80% were seen once. This entry belongs to a study of blood T cell repertoires in COVID-19. Study details: T cells, B-cell-depleted T cells, or PBMCs supplied cDNA or gDNA.

V lost 5 bases and J 0 bases, leaving 12 bases between the germline ends. The CDR3 length is 15 residues. CDR1 SEHNR and CDR2 FQNEAQ come from the germline V gene (reference sequence). V is TRBV7-9 and J is TRBJ2-3, with D possibly TRBD1 on 6 matching bases. The receptor was isolated from a human donor in a cohort sampled during active COVID-19. Sequencing was carried out using peripheral blood. CDR3 loop: CASSQTGASTDTQYF. CDR3 bases: TGTGCCAGCAGCCAGACAGGTGCTAGCACAGATACGCAGTATTTT. The whole variable domain, filled in from reference TRBV7-9 and TRBJ2-3, reads DTGVSQNPRHKITKRGQNVTFRCDPISEHNRLYWYRQTLGQGPEFLTYFQNEAQLEKSRLLSDRFSAERPKGSFSTLEIQRTEQGDSAMYLCASSQTGASTDTQYFGPGTRLTVL.